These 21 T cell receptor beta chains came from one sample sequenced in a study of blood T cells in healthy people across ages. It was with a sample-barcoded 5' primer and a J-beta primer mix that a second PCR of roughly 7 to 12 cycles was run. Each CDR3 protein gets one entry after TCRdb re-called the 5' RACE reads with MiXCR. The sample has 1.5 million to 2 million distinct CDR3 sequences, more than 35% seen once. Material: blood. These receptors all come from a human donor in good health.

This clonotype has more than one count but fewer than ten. DNA for the CDR3: TGTGCCACCAGCAGAGATAAGACAGGGGGCGAGCAGTACTTC. This encodes CATSRDKTGGEQYF. The gene calls are TRBV15 and TRBJ2-7, with 9 bases lining up with TRBD1. J gave up 6 bases and V 0 bases, and 3 bases lay outside the gene matches. In germline, CDR1 is LNHNV, CDR2 YYDKDF (reference sequence). This CDR3 region has 14 residues. Together with reference TRBV15 and TRBJ2-7, the CDR3 gives the full variable domain: DAMVIQNPRYQVTQFGKPVTLSCSQTLNHNVMYWYQQKSSQAPKLLFHYYDKDFNNEADTPDNFQSRRPNTSFCFLDIRSPGLGDTAMYLCATSRDKTGGEQYFGPGTRLTVT.

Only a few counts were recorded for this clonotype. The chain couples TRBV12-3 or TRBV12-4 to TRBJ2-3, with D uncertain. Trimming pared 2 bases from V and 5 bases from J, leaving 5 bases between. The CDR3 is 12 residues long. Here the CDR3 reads CASSLLKDTQYF. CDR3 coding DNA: TGTGCCAGCAGTTTACTTAAAGATACGCAGTATTTT.

The CDR3 coding sequence is TGTGCCAGCAGTCCAGGACAGGGTTTAGATGAAAAACTGTTTTTT. Amino acid sequence: CASSPGQGLDEKLFF. The chain links TRBV27 to TRBJ1-4; TRBD1 agrees at 8 bases. Germline loops: CDR1 MNHEY, CDR2 SMNVEV (reference sequence). The CDR3 has 15 amino acids. The junction had 8 bases not matched to a gene; V was cut back by 5 bases and J by 6 bases.

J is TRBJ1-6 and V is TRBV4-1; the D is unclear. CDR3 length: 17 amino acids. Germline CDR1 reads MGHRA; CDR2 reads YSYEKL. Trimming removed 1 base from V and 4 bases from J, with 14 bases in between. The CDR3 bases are TGCGCCAGCAGCCAAGGTACCGAAGCTGATTATAATTCACCCCTCCACTTT. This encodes CASSQGTEADYNSPLHF.

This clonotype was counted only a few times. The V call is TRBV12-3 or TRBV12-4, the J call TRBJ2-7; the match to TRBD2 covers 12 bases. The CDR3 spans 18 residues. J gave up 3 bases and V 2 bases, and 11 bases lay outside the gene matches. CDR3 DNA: TGTGCCAGCAGTTTAAGTCTAGCGGGGGGGCCTCCGGTCTACGAGCAGTACTTC. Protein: CASSLSLAGGPPVYEQYF.

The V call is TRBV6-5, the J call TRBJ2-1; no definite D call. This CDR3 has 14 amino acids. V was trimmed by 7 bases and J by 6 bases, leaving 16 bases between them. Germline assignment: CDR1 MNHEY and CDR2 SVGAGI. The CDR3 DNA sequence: TGTGCCAGCAAGAAGGGATATTCGCCCAATGAGCAGTTCTTC. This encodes CASKKGYSPNEQFF.

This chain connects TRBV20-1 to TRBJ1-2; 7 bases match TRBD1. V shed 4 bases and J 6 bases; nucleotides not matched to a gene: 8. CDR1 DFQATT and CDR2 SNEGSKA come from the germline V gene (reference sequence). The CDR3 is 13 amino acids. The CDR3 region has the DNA TGCAGTGCTAAGGCAGACAGGGACCATGGCTACACCTTC. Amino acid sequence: CSAKADRDHGYTF.

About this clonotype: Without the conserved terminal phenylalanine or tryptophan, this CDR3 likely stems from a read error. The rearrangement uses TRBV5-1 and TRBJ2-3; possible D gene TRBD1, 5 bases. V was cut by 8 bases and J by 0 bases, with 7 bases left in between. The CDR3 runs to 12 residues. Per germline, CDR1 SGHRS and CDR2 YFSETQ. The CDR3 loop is CASDSSTDTQYC. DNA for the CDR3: TGCGCCAGTGACAGTAGCACAGATACGCAGTATTGT.

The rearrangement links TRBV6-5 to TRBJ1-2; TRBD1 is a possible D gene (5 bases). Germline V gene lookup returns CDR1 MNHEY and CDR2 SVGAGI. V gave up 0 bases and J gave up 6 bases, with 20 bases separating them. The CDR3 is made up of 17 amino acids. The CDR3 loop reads CASSYSMSVHGGNGYTF. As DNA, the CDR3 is TGTGCCAGCAGTTACTCGATGAGTGTTCACGGGGGGAATGGCTACACCTTC.

The CDR3 protein is CSAEWGTDTQYF. DNA for the CDR3: TGCAGTGCCGAATGGGGGACAGATACGCAGTATTTT. The genes are TRBV20-1 and TRBJ2-3; D might be TRBD1 or TRBD2, each matching 5 bases. Trimming left V 6 bases short and J 3 bases short, with 10 bases between. The germline V gene encodes CDR1 DFQATT and CDR2 SNEGSKA (reference sequence). This CDR3 has 12 amino acids.

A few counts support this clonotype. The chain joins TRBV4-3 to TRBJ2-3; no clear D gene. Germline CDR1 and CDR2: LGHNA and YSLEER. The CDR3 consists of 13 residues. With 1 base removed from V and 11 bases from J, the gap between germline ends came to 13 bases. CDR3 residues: CASSQAWRLGQYF. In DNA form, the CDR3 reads TGCGCCAGCAGCCAAGCTTGGCGATTGGGGCAGTATTTT.

The CDR3 spells CASSPGGWGTDTQYF. The CDR3, as DNA: TGTGCCAGCAGCCCGGGGGGCTGGGGCACAGATACGCAGTATTTT. This chain joins TRBV9 and TRBJ2-3; a possible D gene is TRBD2 (7 bases). Germline-derived CDR1 and CDR2 are SGDLS and YYNGEE. The CDR3 has 15 amino acids. V was cut by 4 bases and J by 1 base, with 13 bases left in between.

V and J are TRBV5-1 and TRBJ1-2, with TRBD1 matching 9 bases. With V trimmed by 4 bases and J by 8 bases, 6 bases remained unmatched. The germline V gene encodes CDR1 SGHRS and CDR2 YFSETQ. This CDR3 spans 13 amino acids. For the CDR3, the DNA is TGCGCCAGCAGCCTCGGGACAGGGTGGGGCTACACCTTC. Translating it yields CASSLGTGWGYTF.

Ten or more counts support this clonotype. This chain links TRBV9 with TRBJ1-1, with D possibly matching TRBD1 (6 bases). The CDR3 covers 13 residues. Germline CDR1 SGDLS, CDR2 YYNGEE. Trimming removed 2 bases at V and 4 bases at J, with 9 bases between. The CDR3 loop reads CASSVGGRTEAFF. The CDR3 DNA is TGTGCCAGCAGCGTTGGGGGGCGCACTGAAGCTTTCTTT.

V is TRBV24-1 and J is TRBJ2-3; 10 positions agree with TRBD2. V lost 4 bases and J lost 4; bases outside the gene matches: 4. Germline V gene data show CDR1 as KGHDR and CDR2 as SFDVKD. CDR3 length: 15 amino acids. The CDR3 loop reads CATSDLAGGPDTQYF. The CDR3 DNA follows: TGTGCCACCAGTGACTTAGCGGGGGGACCAGATACGCAGTATTTT.

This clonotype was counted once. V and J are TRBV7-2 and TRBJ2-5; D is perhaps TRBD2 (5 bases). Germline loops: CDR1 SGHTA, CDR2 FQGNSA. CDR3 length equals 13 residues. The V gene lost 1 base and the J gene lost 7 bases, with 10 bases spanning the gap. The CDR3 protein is CASSLERSGTQYF. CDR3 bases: TGTGCCAGCAGCTTAGAGAGGAGCGGGACCCAGTACTTC.

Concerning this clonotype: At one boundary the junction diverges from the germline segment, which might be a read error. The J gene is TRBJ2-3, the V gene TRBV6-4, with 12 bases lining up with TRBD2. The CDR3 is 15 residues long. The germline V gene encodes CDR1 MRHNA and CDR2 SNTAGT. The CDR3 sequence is CAGSDSSGGADAQYF. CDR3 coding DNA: TGTGCCGGCAGTGACTCTAGCGGGGGGGCAGATGCGCAGTATTTT.

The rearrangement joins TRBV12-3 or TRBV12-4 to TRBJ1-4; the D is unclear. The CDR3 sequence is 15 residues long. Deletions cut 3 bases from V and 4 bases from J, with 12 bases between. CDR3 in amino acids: CASSFPAVINEKLFF. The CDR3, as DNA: TGTGCCAGCAGTTTTCCGGCGGTGATTAATGAAAAACTGTTTTTT.

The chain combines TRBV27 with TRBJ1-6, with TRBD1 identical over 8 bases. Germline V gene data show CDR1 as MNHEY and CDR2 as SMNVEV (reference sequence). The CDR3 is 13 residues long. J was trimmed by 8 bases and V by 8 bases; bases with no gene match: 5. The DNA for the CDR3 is TGTGCCAGCCAGACAGGGGAGTATTCACCCCTCCACTTT. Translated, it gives CASQTGEYSPLHF.

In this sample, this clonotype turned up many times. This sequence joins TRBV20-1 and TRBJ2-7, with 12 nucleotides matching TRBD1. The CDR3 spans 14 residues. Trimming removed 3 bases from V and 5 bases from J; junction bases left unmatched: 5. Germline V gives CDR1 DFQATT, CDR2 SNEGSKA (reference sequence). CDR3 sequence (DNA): TGCAGTGCTAGGTGGGACAGGGGGCTGAACGAGCAGTACTTC. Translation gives CSARWDRGLNEQYF.

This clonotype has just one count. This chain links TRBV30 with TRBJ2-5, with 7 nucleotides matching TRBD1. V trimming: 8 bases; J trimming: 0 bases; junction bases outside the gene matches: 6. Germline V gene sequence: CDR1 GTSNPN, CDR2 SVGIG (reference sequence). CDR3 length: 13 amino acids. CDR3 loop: CARIDRDQETQYF. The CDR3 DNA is TGTGCCCGAATAGACAGGGACCAAGAGACCCAGTACTTC.